This T cell receptor (beta chain) was obtained from a study of CD8 T cells in Susac syndrome. Study overall: Within the sequenced Susac syndrome patient group, five or six exhibited active disease and roughly eight were in remission. Blood was drawn from patients with Susac syndrome. At that point, they were therapy-naive, on corticosteroids, or on intravenous immunoglobulin alone.

RNA was extracted with the RNeasy kit, and a quantity of roughly 0.5 to 1 ug was reverse transcribed using random hexamers. TCRdb recomputed calls from the immunoSEQ multiplex PCR reads with MiXCR, one row per CDR3 protein. The sample holds about 120,000 distinct CDR3 sequences, about 94% seen once. Each Susac syndrome patient had definite or probable disease by recently defined criteria. This CDR3 has 14 residues. V lost 0 bases, J lost 12 bases, and 15 bases lay in between. From germline, CDR1 is MNHEY and CDR2 SVGAGI. This receptor was taken from a human donor with Susac syndrome. Source material: CD8+ T cells from PBMCs. V usage is TRBV6-5 and J usage is TRBJ2-4; D is undetermined. CDR3 amino acids: CASSYSPRAPDQYF. In nucleotides, the CDR3 is TGTGCCAGCAGTTACTCACCTAGAGCCCCGGATCAGTACTTC.